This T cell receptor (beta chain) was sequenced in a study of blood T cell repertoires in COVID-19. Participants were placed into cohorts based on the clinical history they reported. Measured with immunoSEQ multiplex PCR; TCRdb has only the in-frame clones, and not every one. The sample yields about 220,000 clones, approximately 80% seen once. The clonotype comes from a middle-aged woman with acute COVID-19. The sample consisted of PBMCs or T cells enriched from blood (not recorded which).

The CDR3 region has the DNA TGTGCCACCAGTGATACCGACAGGTCATGGGATTCGGGTGGCTACACCTTC. This sequence encodes CATSDTDRSWDSGGYTF. The chain recombines TRBV24-1 with TRBJ1-2; maybe TRBD1 (6 bases). Trimming stripped 3 bases from V and 7 bases from J, with 23 bases between. CDR1 and CDR2 (germline): KGHDR, SFDVKD. The CDR3 sequence is 17 residues long.